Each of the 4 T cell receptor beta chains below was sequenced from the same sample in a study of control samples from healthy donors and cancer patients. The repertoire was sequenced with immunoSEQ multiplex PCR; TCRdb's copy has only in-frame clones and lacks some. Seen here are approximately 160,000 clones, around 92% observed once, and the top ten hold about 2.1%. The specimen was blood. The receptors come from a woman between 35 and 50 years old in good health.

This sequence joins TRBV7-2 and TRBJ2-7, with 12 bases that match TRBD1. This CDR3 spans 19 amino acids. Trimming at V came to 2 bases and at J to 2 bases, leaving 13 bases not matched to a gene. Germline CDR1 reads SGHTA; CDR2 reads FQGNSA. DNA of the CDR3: TGTGCCAGCAGCTTACGGTCGGGACAGGGGGCGAATCTCCCCTACGAGCAGTACTTC. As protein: CASSLRSGQGANLPYEQYF.

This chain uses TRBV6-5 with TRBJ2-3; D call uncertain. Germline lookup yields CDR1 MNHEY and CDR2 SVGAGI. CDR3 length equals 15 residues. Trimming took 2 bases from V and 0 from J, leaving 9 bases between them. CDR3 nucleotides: TGTGCCAGCAGTTACAGTGTACCTAGCACAGATACGCAGTATTTT. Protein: CASSYSVPSTDTQYF.

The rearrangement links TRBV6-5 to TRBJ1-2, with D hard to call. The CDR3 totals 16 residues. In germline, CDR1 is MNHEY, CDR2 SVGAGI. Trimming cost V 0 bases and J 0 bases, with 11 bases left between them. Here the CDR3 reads CASSYSPLGTNYGYTF. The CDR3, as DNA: TGTGCCAGCAGTTACTCCCCCTTGGGGACTAACTATGGCTACACCTTC.

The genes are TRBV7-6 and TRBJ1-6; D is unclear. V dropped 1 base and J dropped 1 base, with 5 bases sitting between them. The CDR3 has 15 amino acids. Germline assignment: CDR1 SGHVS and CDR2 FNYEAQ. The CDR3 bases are TGTGCCAGCAGCTTAGATTTGTCCTATAATTCACCCCTCCACTTT. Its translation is CASSLDLSYNSPLHF.